Listed below are T cell receptor beta chains from one sample, sequenced in a study of blood T cell repertoires in COVID-19. Only in-frame clones appear in the TCRdb table, and some are missing; sequencing was by immunoSEQ multiplex PCR. The table lists about 330,000 clones, around 90% of them singletons, with approximately 9.9% in the top ten. Sequenced material: peripheral blood. Every receptor here comes from a man younger than 40 with COVID-19, enrolled during active disease. Each CDR3 is given with its conserved first and last residue. A D gene is named only where the DNA matches it firmly. Clone size is given for some rows only: seen once, a few or many times, or a class if the clone is expanded.

clone_size: .
d_call: .
v_call: TRBV7-2
j_call: TRBJ2-5
cdr3_nt: TGTGCCAGCAGCTTAAGGGGCGCCCAAGAGACCCAGTACTTC
cdr3_aa: CASSLRGAQETQYF

clone_size: .
d_call: TRBD1
v_call: TRBV19
j_call: TRBJ1-6
cdr3_nt: TGTGCCAGTACCTACAGGGGGCCTAATTCACCCCTCCACTTT
cdr3_aa: CASTYRGPNSPLHF

clone_size: .
d_call: TRBD1
v_call: TRBV24-1
j_call: TRBJ2-5
cdr3_nt: TGTGCCACCAGTGAGGGGACAGGGCGGGTGGAGACCCAGTACTTC
cdr3_aa: CATSEGTGRVETQYF

clone_size: .
d_call: .
v_call: TRBV7-9
j_call: TRBJ1-2
cdr3_nt: TGTGCCAGCAGCCTCGCGGGGCAGAACCTCTATGGCTACACCTTC
cdr3_aa: CASSLAGQNLYGYTF

clone_size: .
d_call: TRBD2
v_call: TRBV4-2
j_call: TRBJ2-1
cdr3_nt: TGTGCCAGCAGCCAAGGAACGGCTAGCGGATACAATGAGCAGTTCTTC
cdr3_aa: CASSQGTASGYNEQFF

clone_size: few
d_call: .
v_call: TRBV6-2/TRBV6-3
j_call: TRBJ2-7
cdr3_nt: TGTGCCAGCAGTCCCCAGGCGGGACCTTACGAGCAGTACTTC
cdr3_aa: CASSPQAGPYEQYF

clone_size: .
d_call: .
v_call: TRBV28
j_call: TRBJ1-1
cdr3_nt: TGTGCCAGCAGTTCGGAATACAGGGTGGGGAGCACTGAAGCTTTCTTT
cdr3_aa: CASSSEYRVGSTEAFF

clone_size: once
d_call: TRBD2
v_call: TRBV27
j_call: TRBJ2-7
cdr3_nt: TGTGCCAGCAGTTTGGCGGGAGGGCCGCATGAGCAGTACTTC
cdr3_aa: CASSLAGGPHEQYF

clone_size: .
d_call: TRBD1
v_call: TRBV5-1
j_call: TRBJ2-7
cdr3_nt: TGCGCCAGCAGCGTATGGACAGGGGACGCGAACCAGTACTTC
cdr3_aa: CASSVWTGDANQYF

clone_size: .
d_call: TRBD2
v_call: TRBV7-9
j_call: TRBJ2-2
cdr3_nt: TGTGCCAGCAGCTTTCGCCCGCTGGCGGGGGCGAACACCGGGGAGCTGTTTTTT
cdr3_aa: CASSFRPLAGANTGELFF

clone_size: many
d_call: .
v_call: TRBV7-2
j_call: TRBJ1-6
cdr3_nt: TGTGCCAGCAGCTTAGTAGGACTTAGCTCCTATAATTCACCCCTCCACTTT
cdr3_aa: CASSLVGLSSYNSPLHF

clone_size: .
d_call: TRBD1
v_call: TRBV5-6
j_call: TRBJ1-6
cdr3_nt: TGTGCCAGCAGCTCCGGGACAGGGGCTCATAATTCACCCCTCCACTTT
cdr3_aa: CASSSGTGAHNSPLHF

clone_size: .
d_call: TRBD2
v_call: TRBV7-9
j_call: TRBJ2-3
cdr3_nt: TGTGCCAGCGGTCTTACCCTGGGGGGGACCACAGATACGCAGTATTTT
cdr3_aa: CASGLTLGGTTDTQYF

clone_size: .
d_call: .
v_call: TRBV7-7
j_call: TRBJ2-2
cdr3_nt: TGTGCCAGCAGCTTAAAGGCGGTCCCGAACACCGGGGAGCTGTTTTTT
cdr3_aa: CASSLKAVPNTGELFF

clone_size: .
d_call: .
v_call: TRBV9
j_call: TRBJ2-7
cdr3_nt: TGTGCCAGCAGCGTAAGGGGCGGGGAAGAGCAGTACTTC
cdr3_aa: CASSVRGGEEQYF

clone_size: once
d_call: TRBD2
v_call: TRBV19
j_call: TRBJ2-1
cdr3_nt: TGTGCCAGTAGTCCCTGGACTAGCGGGAGATTCTATGAGCAGTTCTTC
cdr3_aa: CASSPWTSGRFYEQFF

clone_size: few
d_call: .
v_call: TRBV18
j_call: TRBJ1-6
cdr3_nt: TGTGCCAGCTCACCACCAGGCAGGGATTCACCCCTCCACTTT
cdr3_aa: CASSPPGRDSPLHF

clone_size: .
d_call: .
v_call: TRBV19
j_call: TRBJ2-5
cdr3_nt: TGTGCCAGTAGTATCGCCTCATGGGCACAAGAGACCCAGTACTTC
cdr3_aa: CASSIASWAQETQYF

clone_size: .
d_call: .
v_call: TRBV5-1
j_call: TRBJ2-7
cdr3_nt: TGCGCCAGCAGTATCGCTAGCTACGAGCAGTACTTC
cdr3_aa: CASSIASYEQYF

clone_size: few
d_call: TRBD2
v_call: TRBV5-4
j_call: TRBJ2-1
cdr3_nt: TGTGCCAGCAGCAAGAAGGCGGCTGAGCGGGGCTACAATGAGCAGTTCTTC
cdr3_aa: CASSKKAAERGYNEQFF

clone_size: .
d_call: TRBD1
v_call: TRBV6-4
j_call: TRBJ1-1
cdr3_nt: TGTGCCAGCAGTGACGGGACAGGGAACACTGAAGCTTTCTTT
cdr3_aa: CASSDGTGNTEAFF

clone_size: .
d_call: TRBD1
v_call: TRBV5-5
j_call: TRBJ1-4
cdr3_nt: TGTGCCAGCAGCCACCTACAGGGGGTAAATGAAAAACTGTTTTTT
cdr3_aa: CASSHLQGVNEKLFF

clone_size: .
d_call: .
v_call: TRBV7-2
j_call: TRBJ2-1
cdr3_nt: TGTGCCAGCAGCTTAGCCGGGGGGCGCTACAATGAGCAGTTCTTC
cdr3_aa: CASSLAGGRYNEQFF

clone_size: once
d_call: TRBD1
v_call: TRBV11-2
j_call: TRBJ1-3
cdr3_nt: TGTGCCAGCAGCTTAACTTCAGGGGGAACGAACACCATATATTTT
cdr3_aa: CASSLTSGGTNTIYF

clone_size: few
d_call: .
v_call: TRBV29-1
j_call: TRBJ1-1
cdr3_nt: TGCAGCGTTGTGGCAGGCGGGATCACTGAAGCTTTCTTT
cdr3_aa: CSVVAGGITEAFF

clone_size: .
d_call: TRBD2
v_call: TRBV28
j_call: TRBJ2-2
cdr3_nt: TGTGCCAGCAGACCCGCGGGGGGAACCGGGGAGCTGTTTTTT
cdr3_aa: CASRPAGGTGELFF

clone_size: .
d_call: .
v_call: TRBV10-2
j_call: TRBJ1-1
cdr3_nt: TGCGCCAGCAGTGTTCGCGACACTGAAGCTTTCTTT
cdr3_aa: CASSVRDTEAFF

clone_size: .
d_call: .
v_call: TRBV13
j_call: TRBJ1-5
cdr3_nt: TGTGCCAGCAGCTCACAGGGTTATCAGCCCCAGCATTTT
cdr3_aa: CASSSQGYQPQHF

clone_size: .
d_call: TRBD2
v_call: TRBV19
j_call: TRBJ2-1
cdr3_nt: TGTGCCAGTAGTATATGGGGGAGGGCCTACAATGAGCAGTTCTTC
cdr3_aa: CASSIWGRAYNEQFF

clone_size: .
d_call: .
v_call: TRBV6-2/TRBV6-3
j_call: TRBJ1-1
cdr3_nt: TGTGCCAGCAGTTACAGGGGACTGATGAACACTGAAGCTTTCTTT
cdr3_aa: CASSYRGLMNTEAFF

clone_size: .
d_call: TRBD2
v_call: TRBV3-1/TRBV3-2
j_call: TRBJ2-3
cdr3_nt: TGTGCCAGCAGCCAACTAGCGGGGAGCCCTCATGGTACGCAGTATTTT
cdr3_aa: CASSQLAGSPHGTQYF

clone_size: .
d_call: .
v_call: TRBV3-1/TRBV3-2
j_call: TRBJ1-5
cdr3_nt: TGTGCCAGCAGCCAACCTAATCAGCCCCAGCATTTT
cdr3_aa: CASSQPNQPQHF

clone_size: .
d_call: .
v_call: TRBV5-6
j_call: TRBJ1-2
cdr3_nt: TGTGCCAGCAGCTTGAAACTATCCTATGGCTACACCTTC
cdr3_aa: CASSLKLSYGYTF

clone_size: many
d_call: TRBD2
v_call: TRBV4-3
j_call: TRBJ2-3
cdr3_nt: TGCGCCAGCAGCCAAGATTGGAGACTAGCGGGGGGGCTGGGCACAGATACGCAGTATTTT
cdr3_aa: CASSQDWRLAGGLGTDTQYF

clone_size: .
d_call: .
v_call: TRBV19
j_call: TRBJ1-2
cdr3_nt: TGTGCCAGTAGTCTCAGGACAGAAAGCTACACCTTC
cdr3_aa: CASSLRTESYTF

clone_size: .
d_call: TRBD2
v_call: TRBV6-5
j_call: TRBJ2-1
cdr3_nt: TGTGCCAGCCGGAGTAGCGGGGGCAATGAGCAGTTCTTC
cdr3_aa: CASRSSGGNEQFF

clone_size: .
d_call: TRBD2
v_call: TRBV7-3
j_call: TRBJ2-1
cdr3_nt: TGTGCCAGCAGCTTATTGGTGCGGGACTACAACAATGAGCAGTTCTTC
cdr3_aa: CASSLLVRDYNNEQFF

clone_size: .
d_call: TRBD1
v_call: TRBV2
j_call: TRBJ1-4
cdr3_nt: TGTGCCAGCAGTGAAGAAGGGGGCTCGGGGGAAAAACTGTTTTTT
cdr3_aa: CASSEEGGSGEKLFF

clone_size: .
d_call: .
v_call: TRBV7-6
j_call: TRBJ1-1
cdr3_nt: TGTGCCAGCAGCCCAGGAGCTTTCTTT
cdr3_aa: CASSPGAFF

clone_size: .
d_call: TRBD2
v_call: TRBV24-1
j_call: TRBJ2-1
cdr3_nt: TGTGCCACCAGTGAATTAGCGGGAGGGCCTAGGAACAATGAGCAGTTCTTC
cdr3_aa: CATSELAGGPRNNEQFF

clone_size: .
d_call: TRBD1
v_call: TRBV5-6
j_call: TRBJ2-1
cdr3_nt: TGTGCCAGCAGCCCGGGACAGTTCAATGAGCAGTTCTTC
cdr3_aa: CASSPGQFNEQFF

clone_size: .
d_call: .
v_call: TRBV15
j_call: TRBJ1-6
cdr3_nt: TGTGCCACCCAAAGGGGTGTGGCAGCCAATTCACCCCTCCACTTT
cdr3_aa: CATQRGVAANSPLHF

clone_size: .
d_call: TRBD2
v_call: TRBV27
j_call: TRBJ2-3
cdr3_nt: TGTGCCAGCAGTCTAGCGGGGTTCGGGGGAGATACGCAGTATTTT
cdr3_aa: CASSLAGFGGDTQYF

clone_size: .
d_call: TRBD1
v_call: TRBV7-9
j_call: TRBJ2-7
cdr3_nt: TGTGCCAGCAGCTTGGGACAGGCTCCCTACGAGCAGTACTTC
cdr3_aa: CASSLGQAPYEQYF

clone_size: .
d_call: .
v_call: TRBV15
j_call: TRBJ1-4
cdr3_nt: TGTGCCACCAGCAGAGCAGGGAATGGCGAAAAACTGTTTTTT
cdr3_aa: CATSRAGNGEKLFF

clone_size: once
d_call: TRBD2
v_call: TRBV7-9
j_call: TRBJ2-7
cdr3_nt: TGTGCCAGCAGCTCCATAGGACTAGCGGGAGGAGACGAGCAGTACTTC
cdr3_aa: CASSSIGLAGGDEQYF

clone_size: once
d_call: .
v_call: TRBV19
j_call: TRBJ2-6
cdr3_nt: TGTGCCAGTAGTAGAGGGATCTCTGGGGCCAACGTCCTGACTTTC
cdr3_aa: CASSRGISGANVLTF

clone_size: .
d_call: .
v_call: TRBV7-8
j_call: TRBJ2-1
cdr3_nt: TGTGCCAGCAGCTTTGACGTCGATCGGTTGGGGGGATACGATGAGCAGTTCTTC
cdr3_aa: CASSFDVDRLGGYDEQFF

clone_size: .
d_call: .
v_call: TRBV29-1
j_call: TRBJ2-1
cdr3_nt: TGCAGCGTTGAAGATCCGGGTTTGGGGCAGGGGACCAATGAGCAGTTCTTC
cdr3_aa: CSVEDPGLGQGTNEQFF

clone_size: few
d_call: TRBD1
v_call: TRBV5-3
j_call: TRBJ1-3
cdr3_nt: TGTGCCAGAAGCATAAGACAGGGCTCTGGAAACACCATATATTTT
cdr3_aa: CARSIRQGSGNTIYF

clone_size: .
d_call: TRBD1
v_call: TRBV5-1
j_call: TRBJ1-2
cdr3_nt: TGCGCCAGCAGCCGGCAGGGGGACCTTAACTATGGCTACACCTTC
cdr3_aa: CASSRQGDLNYGYTF

clone_size: .
d_call: .
v_call: TRBV7-2
j_call: TRBJ1-2
cdr3_nt: TGTGCCAGCAGCTTATCCGTCTCGCAGGTCGTTCCCTATGGCTACACCTTC
cdr3_aa: CASSLSVSQVVPYGYTF

clone_size: .
d_call: .
v_call: TRBV4-3
j_call: TRBJ1-3
cdr3_nt: TGCGCCAGCAGCCAAGCGCCAGATAGAAACACCATATATTTT
cdr3_aa: CASSQAPDRNTIYF